This is a list of T cell receptor beta chains from one sample in a study of a mutant IDH1 vaccine in newly diagnosed glioma. The repertoire was sequenced with immunoSEQ multiplex PCR; TCRdb's copy has only in-frame clones and lacks some. The sample has over 25,000 clones; about nine tenths are singletons. The antigens for these receptors are not known. The sequencing used peripheral blood mononuclear cells (PBMCs), collected from a glioma patient whose treatment included an IDH1 peptide vaccine. Receptors were obtained from a middle-aged woman with glioma. Some clones in this sample may be carry-over from other donors' samples. The CDR3 runs from the conserved cysteine through the conserved F or W. The D gene is left open where the match is weak. Size tells how often a clone was seen (once, few, many) or the class of an expanded clone, and some rows leave it out.

TRBV15	-	TRBJ1-2	once	CATSREGVGYGYTF	TGTGCCACCAGCAGAGAGGGGGTCGGCTATGGCTACACCTTC
TRBV2	TRBD1	TRBJ2-1	-	CASSLVQGAPDNEQFF	TGTGCCAGCAGCCTTGTGCAGGGGGCCCCTGACAATGAGCAGTTCTTC
TRBV5-5	TRBD1	TRBJ2-7	-	CASTPAGTGFYEQYF	TGTGCCAGCACCCCGGCCGGGACAGGGTTTTACGAGCAGTACTTC
TRBV7-9	-	TRBJ1-2	-	CASSLGGLYGYTF	TGTGCCAGCAGCTTAGGGGGGCTCTATGGCTACACCTTC
TRBV10-3	-	TRBJ2-7	-	CAISDERKTYEQYF	TGTGCCATCAGTGATGAGCGGAAGACCTACGAGCAGTACTTC
TRBV6-1	-	TRBJ2-7	-	CASSEITGEHYEQYF	TGTGCCAGCAGTGAAATAACAGGCGAACACTACGAGCAGTACTTC
TRBV28	-	TRBJ2-7	-	CASSFHGGSYEQYF	TGTGCCAGCAGTTTTCACGGGGGCTCCTACGAGCAGTACTTC
TRBV7-3	-	TRBJ1-3	-	CASSRQGGSGNTIYF	TGTGCCAGCAGCCGTCAGGGCGGCTCTGGAAACACCATATATTTT
TRBV28	-	TRBJ1-5	once	CASSFGGRRAQPQHF	TGTGCCAGCAGTTTTGGAGGCAGAAGGGCTCAGCCCCAGCATTTT
TRBV5-5	TRBD2	TRBJ2-5	-	CASSLFSSGGTYQETQYF	TGTGCCAGCAGCTTGTTTTCTAGCGGGGGGACGTACCAAGAGACCCAGTACTTC
TRBV6-1	TRBD1	TRBJ1-1	once	CASSGDRGINTEAFF	TGTGCCAGCAGTGGGGACAGGGGTATCAACACTGAAGCTTTCTTT
TRBV6-5	-	TRBJ2-7	-	CASSYSSGAAPYEQYF	TGTGCCAGCAGTTACTCTTCCGGGGCGGCTCCCTACGAGCAGTACTTC
TRBV4-1	-	TRBJ1-2	-	CASSQLSNYGYTF	TGCGCCAGCAGCCAACTCAGTAACTATGGCTACACCTTC
TRBV4-3	-	TRBJ2-1	-	CASSQTGGLSYNEQFF	TGCGCCAGCAGCCAAACCGGGGGCCTCTCCTACAATGAGCAGTTCTTC
TRBV4-1	-	TRBJ1-1	-	CASSRQVDTEAFF	TGCGCCAGCAGCCGTCAGGTTGACACTGAAGCTTTCTTT
TRBV10-3	TRBD1	TRBJ2-1	once	CAISEGDRGRGNEQFF	TGTGCCATCAGTGAGGGAGACAGGGGCAGGGGCAATGAGCAGTTCTTC
TRBV19	-	TRBJ1-1	-	CASSMVGIGTEAFF	TGTGCCAGTAGTATGGTGGGGATCGGGACTGAAGCTTTCTTT
TRBV4-2	-	TRBJ1-1	-	CASSQGGGRTEAFF	TGTGCCAGCAGCCAAGGTGGGGGGCGCACTGAAGCTTTCTTT
TRBV6-6	-	TRBJ1-4	-	CASSSRGAGVKLFF	TGTGCCAGCAGCTCAAGAGGGGCGGGGGTAAAACTGTTTTTT
TRBV5-8	TRBD1	TRBJ1-5	-	CASSSGQGGHQPQHF	TGTGCCAGCAGCTCGGGACAGGGAGGTCATCAGCCCCAGCATTTT
TRBV6-5	-	TRBJ1-2	-	CASRGGVSLSYGYTF	TGTGCCAGCAGGGGAGGGGTCTCGTTGTCCTATGGCTACACCTTC
TRBV4-3	-	TRBJ1-5	once	CASSQDTPNQPQHF	TGCGCCAGCAGCCAAGACACCCCCAATCAGCCCCAGCATTTT
TRBV6-6	-	TRBJ1-6	-	CASSYRQGNSPLHF	TGTGCCAGCAGTTACCGGCAGGGGAATTCACCCCTCCACTTT
TRBV6-5	-	TRBJ2-4	-	CASSYGGAKNIQYF	TGTGCCAGCAGTTACGGGGGAGCCAAAAACATTCAGTACTTC
TRBV7-6	TRBD2	TRBJ2-2	-	CASSLAGGLAAGELFF	TGTGCCAGCAGCTTAGCTGGGGGACTAGCCGCCGGGGAGCTGTTTTTT
TRBV2	-	TRBJ1-2	-	CASSPLSRPNYGYTF	TGTGCCAGCAGTCCTCTAAGCAGGCCTAACTATGGCTACACCTTC
TRBV7-2	-	TRBJ2-7	-	CASSLKGSYEQYF	TGTGCCAGCAGCTTAAAGGGGTCCTACGAGCAGTACTTC
TRBV25-1	TRBD1	TRBJ1-1	-	CASSETGFLQTEAFF	TGTGCCAGCAGTGAGACAGGGTTTTTACAGACTGAAGCTTTCTTT
TRBV6-1	-	TRBJ2-7	-	CASSEPPGGGVYEQYF	TGTGCCAGCAGTGAACCCCCCGGGGGAGGAGTCTACGAGCAGTACTTC
TRBV25-1	-	TRBJ2-2	once	CASSEWGRTGELFF	TGTGCCAGCAGTGAATGGGGGCGGACCGGGGAGCTGTTTTTT
TRBV4-3	TRBD1	TRBJ1-1	-	CASSQSDRGSAFF	TGCGCCAGCAGCCAAAGCGACAGGGGTTCAGCTTTCTTT
TRBV9	-	TRBJ2-5	-	CASSKADRPETQYF	TGTGCCAGCAGCAAAGCCGACAGGCCAGAGACCCAGTACTTC
TRBV7-2	TRBD2	TRBJ2-3	-	CASSLAPAGGTDTQYF	TGTGCCAGCAGCTTAGCGCCGGCGGGAGGAACAGATACGCAGTATTTT
TRBV5-1	-	TRBJ1-6	-	CASSLGWGSPLHF	TGCGCCAGCAGCTTGGGCTGGGGTTCACCCCTCCACTTT
TRBV4-3	TRBD2	TRBJ2-1	-	CASSSIAGAIYNEQFF	TGCGCCAGCAGTTCTATAGCGGGAGCGATCTACAATGAGCAGTTCTTC
TRBV5-1	-	TRBJ2-1	-	CASSLNAGGRYNEQFF	TGCGCCAGCAGCTTAAATGCAGGAGGGAGATACAATGAGCAGTTCTTC
TRBV29-1	-	TRBJ2-4	-	CSVEVPRENIQYF	TGCAGCGTTGAAGTTCCAAGGGAAAACATTCAGTACTTC
TRBV5-8	TRBD1	TRBJ1-1	-	CASSPRQGRKNTEAFF	TGTGCCAGCAGCCCAAGACAGGGGAGGAAGAACACTGAAGCTTTCTTT
TRBV5-1	-	TRBJ1-1	-	CASSLDSSNTEAFF	TGCGCCAGCAGCTTGGACAGTTCGAACACTGAAGCTTTCTTT
TRBV7-6	-	TRBJ2-3	-	CASSLNKDTQYF	TGTGCCAGCAGCTTAAATAAAGATACGCAGTATTTT
TRBV5-6	-	TRBJ1-2	-	CASSPQSRRVGVDGYTF	TGTGCCAGCAGCCCCCAGTCGCGCAGGGTAGGGGTGGATGGCTACACCTTC
TRBV6-4	TRBD2	TRBJ2-6	-	CASSLREGDGANVLTF	TGTGCCAGCAGTCTACGGGAGGGAGACGGGGCCAACGTCCTGACTTTC
TRBV4-2	-	TRBJ2-1	once	CASSQSQGNEQFF	TGTGCCAGCAGCCAATCACAGGGAAATGAGCAGTTCTTC
TRBV5-1	-	TRBJ2-1	few	CASSLGDSYNEQFF	TGCGCCAGCAGCTTGGGCGATTCCTACAATGAGCAGTTCTTC
TRBV27	-	TRBJ2-7	-	CASSLKSTDYEQYF	TGTGCCAGCAGTTTAAAGAGTACCGACTACGAGCAGTACTTC
TRBV5-4	-	TRBJ1-2	few	CASSLLGLDYGYTF	TGTGCCAGCAGCTTATTAGGGCTAGACTATGGCTACACCTTC
TRBV28	TRBD2	TRBJ2-2	-	CASSPLAVGELFF	TGTGCCAGCAGCCCTCTAGCGGTCGGGGAGCTGTTTTTT
TRBV28	-	TRBJ2-4	-	CAVQDFLAKNIQYF	TGTGCCGTACAAGATTTCCTAGCCAAAAACATTCAGTACTTC
TRBV7-9	TRBD1	TRBJ1-4	-	CASSPGTGDNEKLFF	TGTGCCAGCAGCCCGGGGACAGGGGATAATGAAAAACTGTTTTTT
TRBV14	TRBD2	TRBJ2-3	-	CASSQELGRAHTQYF	TGTGCCAGCAGCCAAGAGCTCGGGAGGGCCCATACGCAGTATTTT
TRBV4-3	-	TRBJ2-6	-	CASSQSVLVGANVLTF	TGCGCCAGCAGCCAGTCCGTTCTGGTTGGGGCCAACGTCCTGACTTTC
TRBV9	-	TRBJ1-6	-	CASSDPTPNSPLHF	TGTGCCAGCAGCGATCCGACACCGAATTCACCCCTCCACTTT
TRBV4-1	-	TRBJ1-1	-	CASSHPLRGSGDTEAFF	TGCGCCAGCAGCCACCCCCTTCGCGGTTCAGGGGACACTGAAGCTTTCTTT